The sequence of this TCR beta chain was determined in a study of tumor-infiltrating lymphocytes in oesophageal squamous cell carcinoma. V gave up 2 bases and J gave up 6 bases, with 11 bases separating them. Germline-derived CDR1 and CDR2 are MNHNY and SVGAGI (reference sequence). CDR3 length: 13 amino acids. TCRdb called the PCR reads again in MiXCR, with one record for every CDR3 protein. The sample has around 20,000 distinct CDR3 sequences, approximately 40% seen once; the top ten hold 13%. The sample was normal esophageal tissue next to the tumor. This chain links TRBV6-6 with TRBJ2-7, with a possible D match to TRBD1 (5 bases). The receptor's source is a male donor with esophageal squamous cell carcinoma. CDR3: CASSYQPGFEQYF. In DNA form, the CDR3 reads TGTGCCAGCAGTTACCAACCAGGGTTCGAGCAGTACTTC.